These 11 T cell receptor beta chains originate from one sample sequenced in a study of blood T cell repertoires in COVID-19. Data came from immunoSEQ multiplex PCR; TCRdb stores just in-frame clones and leaves some out. The sample gives about 420,000 clones, 85% to 90% of which show up once; 0.65% to 1% is in the top ten. The sample taken for sequencing was peripheral blood. The receptors stem from a man in his late teens or twenties with COVID-19, enrolled during active disease.

This sequence joins TRBV19 and TRBJ2-2; 7 bases agree with TRBD2. This CDR3 spans 14 amino acids. J lost 7 bases, V lost 6 bases, and 8 bases had no gene match. Germline V CDR1 and CDR2: LNHDA, SQIVND (reference sequence). The DNA of the CDR3 is TGTGCCAGTAGCATCGCGGGAGTCGGCGGGGAGCTGTTTTTT. Its translation is CASSIAGVGGELFF.

The chain joins TRBV9 to TRBJ2-1; perhaps TRBD1 as D (5 bases). CDR1 is SGDLS and CDR2 is YYNGEE in the germline V gene. The CDR3 loop spans 15 amino acids. V lost 2 bases, J lost 3 bases, and 12 bases lay in between. The CDR3 coding sequence is TGTGCCAGCAGCGTGGGTGGGGCGGACTACAATGAGCAGTTCTTC. This sequence encodes CASSVGGADYNEQFF.

V is TRBV2 and J is TRBJ2-7; TRBD1 agrees at 8 bases. CDR1 and CDR2 (germline): SNHLY, FYNNEI. Trimming cost V 4 bases and J 3 bases; bases outside gene matches: 2. This CDR3 has 13 residues. CDR3 region: CASSVDRGYEQYF. CDR3 nucleotides: TGTGCCAGCAGTGTCGACAGGGGCTACGAGCAGTACTTC.

CDR3 residues: CASSIRPANYGYTF. CDR3 nucleotides: TGTGCCAGTAGTATACGCCCGGCTAACTATGGCTACACCTTC. The rearrangement links TRBV19 to TRBJ1-2; unclear D gene. The CDR3 is made up of 14 amino acids. The germline gives CDR1 LNHDA, CDR2 SQIVND (reference sequence). Trimming removed 2 bases from V and 0 bases from J, with 7 bases in between.

On this clone: Distinct nucleotide sequences in the sample also encode this CDR3. Written as DNA, the CDR3 is TGCGCCAGCAGCTTGGCCGTCGACACCGGGGAGCTGTTTTTT. As protein: CASSLAVDTGELFF. This chain links TRBV5-1 with TRBJ2-2; D gene ambiguous. Per the germline V gene, CDR1 is SGHRS and CDR2 is YFSETQ. The CDR3 runs to 14 residues. The ends were cut back, 0 bases at V and 3 bases at J, with 6 bases in the middle.

The gene calls are TRBV27 and TRBJ1-4; unclear D gene. The CDR3 extends over 14 amino acids. Trimming left V 0 bases short and J 10 bases short, with 12 bases between. Germline lookup yields CDR1 MNHEY and CDR2 SMNVEV (reference sequence). CDR3 sequence (DNA): TGTGCCAGCAGTTTATCTCAGGTAGTCGGAAAACTGTTTTTT. As protein: CASSLSQVVGKLFF.

The V and J genes are TRBV10-1 and TRBJ2-1, with TRBD2 matching 9 bases. V was clipped by 5 bases and J by 6 bases; unmatched bases: 8. The CDR3 is 15 residues long. Germline V lookup: CDR1 WNHNN, CDR2 SYGVQD (reference sequence). CDR3 in amino acids: CASSSRAGGPNEQFF. The CDR3 DNA follows: TGCGCCAGCAGTTCCCGCGCGGGAGGGCCCAATGAGCAGTTCTTC.

This chain connects TRBV7-9 to TRBJ1-2, with 9 nucleotides matching TRBD1. This CDR3 comprises 16 residues. CDR1 and CDR2 (germline): SEHNR, FQNEAQ (reference sequence). V dropped 4 bases and J dropped 4; count of bases not matched to a gene: 10. This CDR3 reads CASSSEYGQGSYGYTF. Written as DNA, the CDR3 is TGTGCCAGCAGCTCCGAATATGGACAGGGGAGCTATGGCTACACCTTC.

There are a few counts of this clone. The chain joins TRBV4-1 to TRBJ2-1, with 12 bases lining up with TRBD2. Trimming at V came to 2 bases and at J to 2 bases, leaving 4 bases not matched to a gene. Germline V lookup: CDR1 MGHRA, CDR2 YSYEKL. The CDR3 has 17 amino acids. For the CDR3, the DNA is TGCGCCAGCAGCCAACGTCTAGCGGGAGGGCCCTACAATGAGCAGTTCTTC. Translating gives CASSQRLAGGPYNEQFF.

V and J are TRBV18 and TRBJ2-7, with D uncertain. The ends were cut back, 6 bases at V and 3 bases at J, with 9 bases in the middle. Germline CDR1 is KGHSH and CDR2 is LQKENI. This CDR3 is built from 12 residues. The chain's CDR3 is CASSLIGYEQYF. CDR3 DNA sequence: TGTGCCAGCTCTCTCATCGGCTACGAGCAGTACTTC.

The rearrangement links TRBV19 to TRBJ2-5; a weak D match, TRBD1 (6 bases). The CDR3 is 13 amino acids. Trimming removed 4 bases from V and 2 bases from J, with 8 bases in between. CDR1 is LNHDA, CDR2 SQIVND, per germline (reference sequence). DNA for the CDR3: TGTGCCAGTAGTACTGGACAGCAAGAGACCCAGTACTTC. Translating it yields CASSTGQQETQYF.